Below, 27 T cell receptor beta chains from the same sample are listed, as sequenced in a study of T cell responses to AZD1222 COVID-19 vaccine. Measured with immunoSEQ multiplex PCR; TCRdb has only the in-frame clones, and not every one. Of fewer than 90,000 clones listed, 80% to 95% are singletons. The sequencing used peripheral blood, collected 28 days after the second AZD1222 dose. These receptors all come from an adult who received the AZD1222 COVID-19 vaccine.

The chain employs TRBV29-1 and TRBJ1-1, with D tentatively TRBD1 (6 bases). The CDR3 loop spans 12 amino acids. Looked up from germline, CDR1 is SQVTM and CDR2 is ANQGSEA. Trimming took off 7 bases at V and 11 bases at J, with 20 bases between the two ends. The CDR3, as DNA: TGCAGCGCCTCCGACAGGCGCCGGGGGGCTTTCTTT. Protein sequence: CSASDRRRGAFF.

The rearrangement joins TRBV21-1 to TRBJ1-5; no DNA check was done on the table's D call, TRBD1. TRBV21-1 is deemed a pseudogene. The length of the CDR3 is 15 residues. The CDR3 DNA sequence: TGTGCCAGCAGCCTTCCTGGACAGAGCAATCAGCCCCAGCATTTT. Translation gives CASSLPGQSNQPQHF.

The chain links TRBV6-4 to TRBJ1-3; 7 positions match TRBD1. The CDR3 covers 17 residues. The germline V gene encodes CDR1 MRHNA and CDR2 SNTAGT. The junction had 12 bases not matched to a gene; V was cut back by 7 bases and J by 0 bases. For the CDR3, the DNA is TGTGCCAGCACCGCACGGGACAGTAGTTTCTCTGGAAACACCATATATTTT. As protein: CASTARDSSFSGNTIYF.

The CDR3 region is CACKVGEDTEAFF. The CDR3 region has the DNA TGTGCCTGTAAGGTAGGGGAGGACACTGAAGCTTTCTTT. The chain combines TRBV2 with TRBJ1-1; tentatively, D is TRBD1 (5 bases). The length of the CDR3 is 13 residues. With 11 bases removed from V and 3 bases from J, the gap between germline ends came to 16 bases. Germline CDR1 is SNHLY and CDR2 is FYNNEI. Full variable domain (missing parts from reference TRBV2 and TRBJ1-1): EPEVTQTPSHQVTQMGQEVILRCVPISNHLYFYWYRQILGQKVEFLVSFYNNEISEKSEIFDDQFSVERPDGSNFTLKIRSTKLEDSAMYFCACKVGEDTEAFFGQGTRLTVV.

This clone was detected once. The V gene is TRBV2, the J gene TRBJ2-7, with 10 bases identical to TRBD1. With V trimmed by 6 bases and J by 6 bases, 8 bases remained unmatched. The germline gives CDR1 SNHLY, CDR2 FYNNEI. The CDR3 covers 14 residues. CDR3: CASSLGTGASEQYF. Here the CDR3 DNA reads TGTGCCAGCAGCCTCGGGACAGGGGCGTCCGAGCAGTACTTC.

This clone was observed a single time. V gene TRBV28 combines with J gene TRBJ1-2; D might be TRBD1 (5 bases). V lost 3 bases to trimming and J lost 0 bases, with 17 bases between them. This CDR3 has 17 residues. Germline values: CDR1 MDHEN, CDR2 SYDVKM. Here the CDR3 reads CASSFLQVRRTNYGYTF. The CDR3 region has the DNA TGTGCCAGCAGTTTTCTACAGGTTAGAAGGACTAACTATGGCTACACCTTC.

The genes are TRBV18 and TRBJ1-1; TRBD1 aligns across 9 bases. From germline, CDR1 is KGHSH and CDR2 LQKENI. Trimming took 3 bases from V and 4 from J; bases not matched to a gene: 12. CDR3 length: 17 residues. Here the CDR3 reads CASSPGGTGLWITEAFF. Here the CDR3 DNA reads TGTGCCAGCTCACCGGGTGGGACAGGGCTTTGGATCACTGAAGCTTTCTTT.

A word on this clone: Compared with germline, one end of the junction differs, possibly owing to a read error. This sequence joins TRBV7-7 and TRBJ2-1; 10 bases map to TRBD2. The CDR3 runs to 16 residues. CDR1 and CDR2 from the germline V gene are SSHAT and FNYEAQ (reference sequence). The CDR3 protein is CASSLSGLALIDEQFF. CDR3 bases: TGTGCTAGCAGCTTATCGGGACTAGCGCTTATCGATGAGCAGTTCTTC.

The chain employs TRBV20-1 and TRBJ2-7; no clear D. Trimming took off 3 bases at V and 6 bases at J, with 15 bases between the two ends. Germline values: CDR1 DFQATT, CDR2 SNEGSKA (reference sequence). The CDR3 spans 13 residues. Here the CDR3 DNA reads TGCAGTGCTAGTTACGTAGAAGATGGCGAGCAGTACTTC. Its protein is CSASYVEDGEQYF.

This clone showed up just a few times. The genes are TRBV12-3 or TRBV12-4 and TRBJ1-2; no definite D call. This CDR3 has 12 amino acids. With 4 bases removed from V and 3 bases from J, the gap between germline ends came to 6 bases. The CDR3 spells CASSWRDYGYTF. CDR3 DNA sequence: TGTGCCAGCAGTTGGAGGGACTATGGCTACACCTTC.

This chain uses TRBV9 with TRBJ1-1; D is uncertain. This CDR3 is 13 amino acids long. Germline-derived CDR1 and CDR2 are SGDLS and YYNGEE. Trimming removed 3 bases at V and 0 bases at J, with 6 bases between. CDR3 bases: TGTGCCAGCAGCGGACAAGTGAACACTGAAGCTTTCTTT. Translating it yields CASSGQVNTEAFF.

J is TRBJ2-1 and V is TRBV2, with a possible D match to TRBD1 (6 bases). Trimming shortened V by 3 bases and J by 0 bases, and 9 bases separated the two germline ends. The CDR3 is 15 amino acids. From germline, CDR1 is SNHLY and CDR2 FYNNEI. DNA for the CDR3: TGTGCCAGCAGTGATTTACAGGGCTCCTACAATGAGCAGTTCTTC. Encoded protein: CASSDLQGSYNEQFF.

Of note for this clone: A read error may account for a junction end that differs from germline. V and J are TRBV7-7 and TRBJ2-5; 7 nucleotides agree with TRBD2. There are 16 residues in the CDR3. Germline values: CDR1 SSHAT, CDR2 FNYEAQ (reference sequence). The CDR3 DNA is TGTGCTAGCAGCTTAGGCCTATTAGGGACTAAAGAGACCCAGTACTTC. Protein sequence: CASSLGLLGTKETQYF.

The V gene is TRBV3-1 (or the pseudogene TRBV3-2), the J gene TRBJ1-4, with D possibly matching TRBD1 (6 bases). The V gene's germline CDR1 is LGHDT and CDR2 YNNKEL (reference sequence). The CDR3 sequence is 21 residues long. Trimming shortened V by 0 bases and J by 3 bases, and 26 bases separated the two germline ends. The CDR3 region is CASSQDVGARVARGPNEKLFF. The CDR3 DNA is TGTGCCAGCAGCCAAGATGTAGGGGCTCGGGTCGCGCGGGGGCCTAATGAAAAACTGTTTTTT.

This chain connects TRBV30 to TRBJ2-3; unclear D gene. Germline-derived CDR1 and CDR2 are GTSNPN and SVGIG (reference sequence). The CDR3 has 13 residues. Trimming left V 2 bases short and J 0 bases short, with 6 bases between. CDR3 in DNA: TGTGCCTGGAGTTATACTAGCACAGATACGCAGTATTTT. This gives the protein CAWSYTSTDTQYF.

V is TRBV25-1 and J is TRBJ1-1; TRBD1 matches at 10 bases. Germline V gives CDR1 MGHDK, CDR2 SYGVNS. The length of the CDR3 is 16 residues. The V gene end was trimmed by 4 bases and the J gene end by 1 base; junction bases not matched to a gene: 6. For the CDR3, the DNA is TGTGCCAGCAGTGTGTGGGGACAGGGGCAGAACACTGAAGCTTTCTTT. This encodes CASSVWGQGQNTEAFF.

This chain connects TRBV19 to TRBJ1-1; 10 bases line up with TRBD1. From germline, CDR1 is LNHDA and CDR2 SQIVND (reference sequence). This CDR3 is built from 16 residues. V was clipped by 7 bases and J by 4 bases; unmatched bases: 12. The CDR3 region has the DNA TGTGCCAGTACGCGGGGACAGGGGAGGTTGGGCACTGAAGCTTTCTTT. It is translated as CASTRGQGRLGTEAFF.

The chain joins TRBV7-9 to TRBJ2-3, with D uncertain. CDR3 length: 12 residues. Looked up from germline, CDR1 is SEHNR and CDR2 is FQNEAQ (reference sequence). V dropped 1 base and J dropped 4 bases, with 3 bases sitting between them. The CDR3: CASSLVADTQYF. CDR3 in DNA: TGTGCCAGCAGCTTAGTGGCAGATACGCAGTATTTT.

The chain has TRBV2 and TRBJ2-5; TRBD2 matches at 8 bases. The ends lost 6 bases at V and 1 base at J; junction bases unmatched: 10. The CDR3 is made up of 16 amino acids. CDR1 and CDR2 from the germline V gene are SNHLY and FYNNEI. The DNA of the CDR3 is TGTGCCAGCAGCGCGACGGTAGCGGGGCCCCAAGAGACCCAGTACTTC. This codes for CASSATVAGPQETQYF.

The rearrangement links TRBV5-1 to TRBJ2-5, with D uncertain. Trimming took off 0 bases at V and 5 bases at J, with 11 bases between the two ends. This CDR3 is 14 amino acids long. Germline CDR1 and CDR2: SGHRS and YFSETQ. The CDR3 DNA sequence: TGCGCCAGCAGCTTGGCAGCCGGGTTGGAGACCCAGTACTTC. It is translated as CASSLAAGLETQYF.

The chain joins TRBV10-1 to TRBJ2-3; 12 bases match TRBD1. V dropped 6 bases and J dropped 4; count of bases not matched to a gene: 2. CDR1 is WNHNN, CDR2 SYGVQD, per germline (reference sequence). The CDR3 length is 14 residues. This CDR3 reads CASSGTGGSDTQYF. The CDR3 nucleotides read TGCGCCAGCAGCGGGACAGGGGGCTCAGATACGCAGTATTTT.

CDR3: CASSPGTGEYEQYF. The CDR3, as DNA: TGTGCCAGCAGCCCCGGGACAGGGGAATACGAGCAGTACTTC. This chain joins TRBV11-3 and TRBJ2-7, with TRBD1 identical over 10 bases. After removal of 5 bases from V and 4 bases from J, the junction contained 5 bases not matched to a gene. Germline V gene sequence: CDR1 SGHNT, CDR2 YENEEA. This CDR3 has 14 amino acids.

Written as DNA, the CDR3 is TGTGCCAGCAGTGAATCCCATGGAGGGTCTGGAAACACCATATATTTT. This gives the protein CASSESHGGSGNTIYF. The rearrangement joins TRBV6-1 to TRBJ1-3; D remains ambiguous. Trimming removed 2 bases at V and 1 base at J, with 12 bases between. This CDR3 contains 16 residues. Germline V gives CDR1 MNHNS, CDR2 SASEGT.

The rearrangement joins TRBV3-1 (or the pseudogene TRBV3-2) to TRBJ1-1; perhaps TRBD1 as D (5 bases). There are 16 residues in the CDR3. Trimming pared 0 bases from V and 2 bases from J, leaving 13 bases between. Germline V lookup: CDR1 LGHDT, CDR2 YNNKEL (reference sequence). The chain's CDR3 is CASSQDWGRLNTEAFF. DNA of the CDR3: TGTGCCAGCAGCCAAGATTGGGGCAGGTTAAACACTGAAGCTTTCTTT.

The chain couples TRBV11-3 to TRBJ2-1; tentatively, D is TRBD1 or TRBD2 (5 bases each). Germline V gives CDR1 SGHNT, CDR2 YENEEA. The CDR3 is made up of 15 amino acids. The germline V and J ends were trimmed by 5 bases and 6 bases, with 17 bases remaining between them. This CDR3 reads CASSKGPQGGNEQFF. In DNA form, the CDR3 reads TGTGCCAGCAGCAAGGGACCGCAAGGTGGCAATGAGCAGTTCTTC.

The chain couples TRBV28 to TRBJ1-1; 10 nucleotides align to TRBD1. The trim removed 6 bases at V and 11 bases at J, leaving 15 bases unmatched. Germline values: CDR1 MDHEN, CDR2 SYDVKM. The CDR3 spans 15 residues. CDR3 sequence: CASRGTWDRGGSAFF. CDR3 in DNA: TGTGCCAGCAGAGGTACTTGGGACAGGGGAGGTAGTGCTTTCTTT.

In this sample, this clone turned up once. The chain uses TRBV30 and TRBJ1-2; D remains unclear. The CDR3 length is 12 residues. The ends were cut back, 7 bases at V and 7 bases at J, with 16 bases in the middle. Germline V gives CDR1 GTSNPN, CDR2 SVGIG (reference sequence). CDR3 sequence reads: CASYSVRTGYTF. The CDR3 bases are TGTGCCTCTTACAGTGTGAGGACTGGCTACACCTTC.